These 8 T cell receptor beta chains share one sample of origin, sequenced in a study of Ad26.COV2.S vaccination and SARS-CoV-2 variants. Method: immunoSEQ multiplex PCR; TCRdb's copy keeps in-frame clones and lacks some. The table lists 250,000 to 300,000 clones, 80% to 90% of them singletons. The treatment denotes: some 20 received Ad26.COV2.S at low or high dose, single or two shots; roughly five received placebo; per-sample allocation not given. Specimens were obtained on day 63 following the first vaccine or placebo injection. The sequencing here drew on peripheral blood, taken in a trial of Ad26.COV2.S vaccine versus placebo. These receptors came from a person between 18 and 65 years old who received the Ad26.COV2.S COVID-19 vaccine or a placebo.

The J gene is TRBJ1-3, the V gene TRBV6-1; possible D gene TRBD1, 6 bases. Germline V lookup: CDR1 MNHNS, CDR2 SASEGT. The CDR3 sequence is 15 residues long. Trimming stripped 0 bases from V and 4 bases from J, with 10 bases between. The CDR3 coding sequence is TGTGCCAGCAGTGAAGCCAGAGGGGGGGGAAACACCATATATTTT. This gives the protein CASSEARGGGNTIYF.

V is TRBV28 and J is TRBJ1-3; D not resolved. Germline V gene lookup returns CDR1 MDHEN and CDR2 SYDVKM. The CDR3 extends over 15 amino acids. Trimming took 6 bases from V and 1 from J, leaving 13 bases between them. The CDR3: CASSLGSGSGNTIYF. The CDR3 coding sequence is TGTGCCAGCAGCTTGGGCTCGGGGTCTGGAAACACCATATATTTT.

V gene TRBV19 combines with J gene TRBJ1-1; D is perhaps TRBD1 (5 bases). From germline, CDR1 is LNHDA and CDR2 SQIVND (reference sequence). The V end lost 6 bases, the J end lost 0 bases, and 8 bases lay between the germline ends. The CDR3 is made up of 13 amino acids. This chain's CDR3 is CASRWGLNTEAFF. CDR3 in DNA: TGTGCCAGTAGGTGGGGCTTGAACACTGAAGCTTTCTTT.

This clone was observed a few times. The genes are TRBV12-3 or TRBV12-4 and TRBJ1-5; D gene unclear. V was shortened by 3 bases and J by 9 bases, with 12 bases between the two germline ends. This CDR3 is built from 13 residues. CDR3 DNA sequence: TGTGCCAGCAGTTTGGGCGGGCCCGGGCCCCAGCATTTT. This codes for CASSLGGPGPQHF.

V and J are TRBV25-1 and TRBJ2-4; a possible D gene is TRBD1 (5 bases). Germline lookup yields CDR1 MGHDK and CDR2 SYGVNS. The germline V and J ends were trimmed by 8 bases and 1 base, with 9 bases remaining between them. The CDR3 is made up of 13 amino acids. This CDR3 reads CASRDSAKNIQYF. Here the CDR3 DNA reads TGTGCCAGCCGAGACAGTGCCAAAAACATTCAGTACTTC.

This chain uses TRBV30 with TRBJ2-1; D unclear. The CDR3 loop spans 11 amino acids. Germline CDR1 and CDR2: GTSNPN and SVGIG (reference sequence). V dropped 3 bases and J dropped 14 bases, with 14 bases sitting between them. CDR3 sequence (DNA): TGTGCCTGGAGCGACTCCGGAAAGGAGTTCTTC. This encodes CAWSDSGKEFF.

This clone was seen only once. The chain couples TRBV6-5 to TRBJ2-7; perhaps D is TRBD1 or TRBD2 (6 bases each). The CDR3 totals 15 residues. Germline CDR1 reads MNHEY; CDR2 reads SVGAGI. Deletions cut 0 bases from V and 2 bases from J, with 11 bases between. DNA of the CDR3: TGTGCCAGCAGTTACTCGACAGGAGGGGCCTACGAGCAGTACTTC. Protein product: CASSYSTGGAYEQYF.

The rearrangement joins TRBV12-3 or TRBV12-4 to TRBJ2-7; 9 positions agree with TRBD1. V shed 6 bases and J 3 bases; nucleotides not matched to a gene: 3. This CDR3 comprises 13 residues. CDR3 sequence: CASRRQGDYEQYF. In DNA form, the CDR3 reads TGTGCCAGCAGGCGACAGGGGGACTACGAGCAGTACTTC.